This TCR beta chain emerged from a study of T cells in Graves' hyperthyroidism and ophthalmopathy. Regarding the study as a whole: Before onset, ophthalmopathy was predicted by the model a median around 6 months earlier.

When ophthalmopathy did not progress within 18 months, Graves' hyperthyroidism was considered stable. Diagnoses were made from clinical symptoms, serum measures (thyroxine and TRAb), thyroid ultrasound and orbital computed tomography. PBMCs were derived from roughly 10 ml fresh peripheral blood. Authors of the study amplified TCR beta CDR3 regions from RNA transcripts. When the TCR CDR3 underwent first-round RT-PCR, the HTBI primer set was used. One entry per CDR3 protein results from TCRdb running MiXCR on the multiplex PCR reads. The sample has about 320,000 distinct CDR3 sequences, around 17% seen once. This clonotype was seen repeatedly, ten times or more. Its antigen is unknown. Input material: blood. The receptor's source is a man younger than 45 with Graves' hyperthyroidism.

The CDR3 DNA is TGTGCCAGCAGCCCTGGACAGGTGTTTAACATTCAGTACTTC. The encoded protein is CASSPGQVFNIQYF. The J gene is TRBJ2-4, the V gene TRBV7-2; 7 nucleotides line up with TRBD1. Trimming removed 5 bases from V and 7 bases from J; junction bases left unmatched: 8. CDR1 is SGHTA, CDR2 FQGNSA, per germline. The length of the CDR3 is 14 residues.